What follows are 21 T cell receptor beta chains derived from one specimen sequenced in a study of T cell responses to AZD1222 COVID-19 vaccine. TCRdb's table, derived via immunoSEQ multiplex PCR, lists solely in-frame clones and lacks some. Of about 75,000 clones in the sample, roughly 84% were seen once. The sample here was peripheral blood, taken 28 days after the second AZD1222 dose. All receptors derive from an adult who received the AZD1222 COVID-19 vaccine.

This chain links TRBV4-1 with TRBJ2-1, with 11 bases identical to TRBD2. Trimming at V came to 2 bases and at J to 4 bases, leaving 7 bases not matched to a gene. This CDR3 has 17 residues. Germline V CDR1 and CDR2: MGHRA, YSYEKL. In nucleotides, the CDR3 is TGCGCCAGCAGCCAACAAGTAGCGGGGGGGCCATACAATGAGCAGTTCTTC. Encoded protein: CASSQQVAGGPYNEQFF.

The chain couples TRBV19 to TRBJ1-1, with D uncertain. The V gene's germline CDR1 is LNHDA and CDR2 SQIVND (reference sequence). CDR3 length equals 13 residues. V lost 5 bases to trimming and J lost 1 base, with 8 bases between them. In DNA form, the CDR3 reads TGTGCCAGTAGTCGTACCGGGAACACTGAAGCTTTCTTT. Amino acid sequence: CASSRTGNTEAFF.

The chain combines TRBV15 with TRBJ1-5; perhaps TRBD1 as D (5 bases). This CDR3 has 13 residues. Trimming pared 0 bases from V and 6 bases from J, leaving 6 bases between. Germline values: CDR1 LNHNV, CDR2 YYDKDF (reference sequence). The CDR3 loop reads CATSRERGQPQHF. CDR3 coding DNA: TGTGCCACCAGCAGAGAGAGGGGTCAGCCCCAGCATTTT. Full variable domain (rest looked up from reference TRBV15 and TRBJ1-5): DAMVIQNPRYQVTQFGKPVTLSCSQTLNHNVMYWYQQKSSQAPKLLFHYYDKDFNNEADTPDNFQSRRPNTSFCFLDIRSPGLGDTAMYLCATSRERGQPQHFGDGTRLSIL.

This rearrangement joins TRBV9 to TRBJ1-3; unclear D gene. The CDR3 has 14 residues. The V end was cut by 0 bases, the J end by 2 bases, with 6 bases between. Germline V CDR1 and CDR2: SGDLS, YYNGEE. The CDR3 loop is CASSVGGTGNTIYF. CDR3 coding DNA: TGTGCCAGCAGCGTAGGAGGGACTGGAAACACCATATATTTT. Variable domain in full (rest from reference TRBV9 and TRBJ1-3): DSGVTQTPKHLITATGQRVTLRCSPRSGDLSVYWYQQSLDQGLQFLIQYYNGEERAKGNILERFSAQQFPDLHSELNLSSLELGDSALYFCASSVGGTGNTIYFGEGSWLTVV.

The chain employs TRBV6-5 and TRBJ1-6; D is unresolved. Germline CDR1 is MNHEY and CDR2 is SVGAGI. V lost 11 bases and J 10 bases, leaving 21 bases between the germline ends. The CDR3 length is 14 residues. The CDR3 bases are TGTGCCGTCGAGCAATCGGGGTTTGGATCACCCCTCCACTTT. Its protein is CAVEQSGFGSPLHF.

This chain uses TRBV13 with TRBJ1-1, with D hard to call. V lost 2 bases and J 5 bases, leaving 9 bases between the germline ends. CDR1 and CDR2 (germline): PRHDT, FYEKMQ (reference sequence). The CDR3 spans 13 residues. In nucleotides, the CDR3 is TGTGCCAGCAGCTTAATTTGGGAAACTGAAGCTTTCTTT. This codes for CASSLIWETEAFF. The variable domain in full, completed from reference TRBV13 and TRBJ1-1, reads AAGVIQSPRHLIKEKRETATLKCYPIPRHDTVYWYQQGPGQDPQFLISFYEKMQSDKGSIPDRFSAQQFSDYHSELNMSSLELGDSALYFCASSLIWETEAFFGQGTRLTVV.

The genes are TRBV7-9 and TRBJ1-6; D may be TRBD1 (5 bases). This CDR3 contains 14 residues. CDR1 and CDR2 (germline): SEHNR, FQNEAQ (reference sequence). Trimming took off 0 bases at V and 9 bases at J, with 9 bases between the two ends. The CDR3 sequence: CASSLAGGVSPLHF. DNA of the CDR3: TGTGCCAGCAGCTTAGCGGGGGGGGTTTCACCCCTCCACTTT. The full variable domain, in which reference TRBV7-9 and TRBJ1-6 provide the parts outside the CDR3, is DTGVSQNPRHKITKRGQNVTFRCDPISEHNRLYWYRQTLGQGPEFLTYFQNEAQLEKSRLLSDRFSAERPKGSFSTLEIQRTEQGDSAMYLCASSLAGGVSPLHFGNGTRLTVT.

The chain joins TRBV3-1 (or the pseudogene TRBV3-2) to TRBJ1-3; a possible D gene is TRBD1 (6 bases). The V and J ends lost 4 bases and 4 bases respectively, with 17 bases between them. CDR3 length: 16 amino acids. Looked up from germline, CDR1 is LGHDT and CDR2 is YNNKEL (reference sequence). The CDR3 DNA follows: TGTGCCAGCAGCCTCCGGCGTGGAGGGGGGGGAAACACCATATATTTT. Translating it yields CASSLRRGGGGNTIYF.

The chain links TRBV20-1 to TRBJ1-4, with D possibly TRBD1 on 5 matching bases. CDR1 and CDR2 from the germline V gene are DFQATT and SNEGSKA (reference sequence). This CDR3 spans 13 amino acids. Trimming stripped 3 bases from V and 9 bases from J, with 14 bases between. The CDR3 loop is CSASRGRQQKLFF. CDR3 sequence (DNA): TGCAGTGCTAGTCGGGGGAGGCAGCAAAAACTGTTTTTT.

This clone was recorded only once. J is TRBJ1-5 and V is TRBV28; D is uncertain. Germline CDR1 and CDR2: MDHEN and SYDVKM. Trimming cost V 5 bases and J 3 bases, with 20 bases left between them. CDR3 length: 17 residues. CDR3 DNA sequence: TGTGCCAGCAGTATCCCCTTCGCAGGCGCCTTCAATCAGCCCCAGCATTTT. Protein product: CASSIPFAGAFNQPQHF.

The chain links TRBV15 to TRBJ2-5, with 8 bases fitting TRBD2. CDR1 LNHNV and CDR2 YYDKDF come from the germline V gene (reference sequence). V was clipped by 0 bases and J by 5 bases; unmatched bases: 8. This CDR3 has 16 residues. The CDR3, as DNA: TGTGCCACCAGCAGAGACCGGAGCGGGGGTGGGGAGACCCAGTACTTC. This encodes CATSRDRSGGGETQYF.

This chain links TRBV7-8 with TRBJ1-4; TRBD1 is a possible D gene (5 bases). This CDR3 comprises 14 residues. CDR1 and CDR2 from the germline V gene are SGHVS and FQNEAQ. V was clipped by 0 bases and J by 10 bases, with 12 bases between them. The CDR3: CASSLAPGLGKLFF. The CDR3 nucleotides are TGTGCCAGCAGCTTAGCGCCAGGGCTTGGAAAACTGTTTTTT.

The chain combines TRBV11-2 with TRBJ1-1, with D perhaps TRBD1 (5 bases). The CDR3 is 14 residues long. V was shortened by 1 base and J by 4 bases, with 10 bases between the two germline ends. Looked up from germline, CDR1 is SGHAT and CDR2 is FQNNGV. The CDR3 loop is CASSLVGRATEAFF. The CDR3 DNA reads TGTGCCAGCAGCTTAGTTGGCAGGGCCACTGAAGCTTTCTTT. The full variable domain, with the rest looked up from reference TRBV11-2 and TRBJ1-1, is EAGVAQSPRYKIIEKRQSVAFWCNPISGHATLYWYQQILGQGPKLLIQFQNNGVVDDSQLPKDRFSAERLKGVDSTLKIQPAKLEDSAVYLCASSLVGRATEAFFGQGTRLTVV.

This sequence joins TRBV2 and TRBJ2-4, with D possibly being TRBD2 (6 bases). The CDR3 consists of 16 residues. Germline V lookup: CDR1 SNHLY, CDR2 FYNNEI. V lost 1 base, J lost 4 bases, and 14 bases lay in between. DNA of the CDR3: TGTGCCAGCAGTGAAGACCCGGGACTCCAGAAAAACATTCAGTACTTC. Translation gives CASSEDPGLQKNIQYF.

The chain couples TRBV10-3 to TRBJ1-6; 7 bases line up with TRBD1. Germline assignment: CDR1 ENHRY and CDR2 SYGVKD. V dropped 10 bases and J dropped 4; count of bases not matched to a gene: 7. This CDR3 has 14 amino acids. The CDR3 DNA follows: TGTGCCAACAGGGGCGGGGGGTATAATTCACCCCTCCACTTT. Its protein is CANRGGGYNSPLHF.

This clone was seen a handful of times. The chain recombines TRBV29-1 with TRBJ2-1; TRBD1 matches at 10 bases. Germline V lookup: CDR1 SQVTM, CDR2 ANQGSEA. This CDR3 region has 13 residues. With 4 bases clipped from V and 7 bases from J, the junction kept 4 bases outside the gene matches. The CDR3 region is CSVARTGGNEQFF. The CDR3 DNA reads as TGCAGCGTTGCCCGGACAGGGGGGAATGAGCAGTTCTTC.

The chain couples TRBV3-1 (or the pseudogene TRBV3-2) to TRBJ2-3; D call uncertain. Trimming took 6 bases from V and 0 from J, leaving 13 bases between them. The CDR3 length is 15 residues. CDR1 and CDR2 (germline): LGHDT, YNNKEL (reference sequence). Here the CDR3 reads CASSHLTSSTDTQYF. The CDR3 region has the DNA TGTGCCAGCAGTCACTTGACCTCGAGCACAGATACGCAGTATTTT.

The rearrangement joins TRBV6-5 to TRBJ1-1, with unresolved D. Germline assignment: CDR1 MNHEY and CDR2 SVGAGI. The CDR3 loop spans 13 amino acids. Trimming cost V 0 bases and J 0 bases, with 2 bases left between them. The CDR3 reads CASSYSMNTEAFF. CDR3 DNA sequence: TGTGCCAGCAGTTACTCGATGAACACTGAAGCTTTCTTT.

V is TRBV9 and J is TRBJ1-3; D may be TRBD1 (5 bases). Germline V lookup: CDR1 SGDLS, CDR2 YYNGEE. The CDR3 has 15 residues. V gave up 2 bases and J gave up 2 bases, with 11 bases separating them. This CDR3 is CASSVGGSAGNTIYF. The CDR3 nucleotides are TGTGCCAGCAGCGTGGGGGGATCTGCTGGAAACACCATATATTTT.

The rearrangement joins TRBV7-2 to TRBJ2-3; TRBD2 matches at 11 bases. With V trimmed by 0 bases and J by 5 bases, 4 bases remained unmatched. Germline CDR1 reads SGHTA; CDR2 reads FQGNSA. CDR3 length: 16 amino acids. CDR3 loop: CASSLAGGTSGDTQYF. In DNA form, the CDR3 reads TGTGCCAGCAGCTTAGCAGGAGGGACTAGCGGAGATACGCAGTATTTT.

The chain employs TRBV12-3 or TRBV12-4 and TRBJ2-2, with a possible D match to TRBD2 (5 bases). The CDR3 consists of 13 residues. The V end was cut by 6 bases, the J end by 10 bases, with 15 bases between. The CDR3 DNA sequence: TGTGCCAGCAGCTCGGACTGGAATGCGGAGCTGTTTTTT. Amino acid sequence: CASSSDWNAELFF.